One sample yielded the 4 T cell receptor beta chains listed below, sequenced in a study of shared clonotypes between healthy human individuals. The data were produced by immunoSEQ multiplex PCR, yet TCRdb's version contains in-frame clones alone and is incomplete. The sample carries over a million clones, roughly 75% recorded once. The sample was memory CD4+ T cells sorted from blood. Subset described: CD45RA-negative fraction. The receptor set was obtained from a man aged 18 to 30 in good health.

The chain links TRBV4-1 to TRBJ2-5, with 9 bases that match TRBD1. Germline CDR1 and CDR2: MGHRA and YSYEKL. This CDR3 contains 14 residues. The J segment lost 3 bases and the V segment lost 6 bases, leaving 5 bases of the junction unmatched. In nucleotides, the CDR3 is TGCGCCAGCAGTAGGGACAGGGTTGAAGAGACCCAGTACTTC. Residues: CASSRDRVEETQYF.

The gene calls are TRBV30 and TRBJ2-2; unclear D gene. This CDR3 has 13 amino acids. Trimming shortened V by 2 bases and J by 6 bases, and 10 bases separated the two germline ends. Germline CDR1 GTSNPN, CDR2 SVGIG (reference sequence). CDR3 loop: CAWSNQKPGELFF. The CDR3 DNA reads TGTGCCTGGAGTAATCAGAAACCCGGGGAGCTGTTTTTT.

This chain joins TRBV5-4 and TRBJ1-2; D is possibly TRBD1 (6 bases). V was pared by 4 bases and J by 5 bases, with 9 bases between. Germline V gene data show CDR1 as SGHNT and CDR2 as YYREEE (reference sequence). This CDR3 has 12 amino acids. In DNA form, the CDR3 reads TGTGCCAGCAGCGGAAGGGGGTATGGCTACACCTTC. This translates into CASSGRGYGYTF.

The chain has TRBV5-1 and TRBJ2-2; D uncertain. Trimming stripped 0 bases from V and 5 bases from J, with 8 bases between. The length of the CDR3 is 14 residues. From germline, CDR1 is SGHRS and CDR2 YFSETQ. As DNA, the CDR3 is TGCGCCAGCAGCTTGGCCAGGCGGACCGGGGAGCTGTTTTTT. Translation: CASSLARRTGELFF.